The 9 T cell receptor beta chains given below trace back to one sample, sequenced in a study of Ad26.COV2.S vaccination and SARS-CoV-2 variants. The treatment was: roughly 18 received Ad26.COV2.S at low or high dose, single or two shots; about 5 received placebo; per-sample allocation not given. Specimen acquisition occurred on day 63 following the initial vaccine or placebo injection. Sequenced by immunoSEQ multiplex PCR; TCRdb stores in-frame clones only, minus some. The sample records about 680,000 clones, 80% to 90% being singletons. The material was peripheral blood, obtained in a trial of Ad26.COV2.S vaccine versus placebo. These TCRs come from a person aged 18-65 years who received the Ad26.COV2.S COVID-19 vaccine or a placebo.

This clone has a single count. CDR3 in DNA: TGCGCCAGCAGCTTCAGCCCCGGAGGCGGCACAGATACGCAGTATTTT. Translation gives CASSFSPGGGTDTQYF. This chain joins TRBV5-1 and TRBJ2-3; D is possibly TRBD2 (5 bases). The CDR3 has 16 amino acids. CDR1 SGHRS and CDR2 YFSETQ come from the germline V gene. V lost 2 bases, J lost 1 base, and 14 bases lay in between.

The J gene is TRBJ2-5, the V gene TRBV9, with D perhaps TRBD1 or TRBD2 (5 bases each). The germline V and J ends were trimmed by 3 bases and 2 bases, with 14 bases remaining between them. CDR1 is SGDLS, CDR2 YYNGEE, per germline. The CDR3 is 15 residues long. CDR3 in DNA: TGTGCCAGCAGCGGGGACGGAACAGCGCAAGAGACCCAGTACTTC. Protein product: CASSGDGTAQETQYF. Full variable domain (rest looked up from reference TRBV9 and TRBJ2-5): DSGVTQTPKHLITATGQRVTLRCSPRSGDLSVYWYQQSLDQGLQFLIQYYNGEERAKGNILERFSAQQFPDLHSELNLSSLELGDSALYFCASSGDGTAQETQYFGPGTRLLVL.

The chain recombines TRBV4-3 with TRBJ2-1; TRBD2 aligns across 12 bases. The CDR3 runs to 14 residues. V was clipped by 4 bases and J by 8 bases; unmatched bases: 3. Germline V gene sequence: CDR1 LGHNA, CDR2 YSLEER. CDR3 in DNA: TGCGCCAGCAGCCCCCTAGCGGGGGGGCATGAGCAGTTCTTC. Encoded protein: CASSPLAGGHEQFF.

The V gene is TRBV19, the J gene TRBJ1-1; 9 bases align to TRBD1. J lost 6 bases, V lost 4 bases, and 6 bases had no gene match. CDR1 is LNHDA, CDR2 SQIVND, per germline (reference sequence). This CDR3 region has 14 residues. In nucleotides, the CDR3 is TGTGCCAGTAGTACAACGGGACAGGGCGCTGAAGCTTTCTTT. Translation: CASSTTGQGAEAFF.

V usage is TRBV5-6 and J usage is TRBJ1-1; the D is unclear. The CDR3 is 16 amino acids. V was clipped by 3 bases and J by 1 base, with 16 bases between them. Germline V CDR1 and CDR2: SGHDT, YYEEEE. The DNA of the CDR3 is TGTGCCAGCAGCTACCTTCCCGCACAAGCGAACACTGAAGCTTTCTTT. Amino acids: CASSYLPAQANTEAFF.

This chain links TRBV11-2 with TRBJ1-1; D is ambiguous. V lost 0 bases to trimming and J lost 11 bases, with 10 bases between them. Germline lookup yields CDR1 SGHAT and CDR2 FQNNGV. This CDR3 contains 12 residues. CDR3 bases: TGTGCCAGCAGCTTAGATCGGGTGGACGCTTTCTTT. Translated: CASSLDRVDAFF.

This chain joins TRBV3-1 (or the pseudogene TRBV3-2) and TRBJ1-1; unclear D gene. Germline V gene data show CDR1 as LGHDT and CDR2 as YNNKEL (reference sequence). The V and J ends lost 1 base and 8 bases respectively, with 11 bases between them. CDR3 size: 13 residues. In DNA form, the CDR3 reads TGTGCCAGCAGCCAAGTAGGGCAGGTGGAAGCTTTCTTT. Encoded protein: CASSQVGQVEAFF.

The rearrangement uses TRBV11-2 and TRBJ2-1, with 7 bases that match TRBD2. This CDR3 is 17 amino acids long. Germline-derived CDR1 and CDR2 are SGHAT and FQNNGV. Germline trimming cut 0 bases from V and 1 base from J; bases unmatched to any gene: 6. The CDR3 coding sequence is TGTGCCAGCAGCTTAGAATATGGGGGGGAGTCCTACAATGAGCAGTTCTTC. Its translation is CASSLEYGGESYNEQFF.

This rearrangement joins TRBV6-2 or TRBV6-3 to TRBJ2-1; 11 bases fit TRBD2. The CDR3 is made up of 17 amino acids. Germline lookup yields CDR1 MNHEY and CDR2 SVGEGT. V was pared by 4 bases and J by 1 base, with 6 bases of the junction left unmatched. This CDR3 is CASSFPTSGKSYNEQFF. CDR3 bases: TGTGCCAGCAGTTTCCCGACTAGCGGGAAATCCTACAATGAGCAGTTCTTC.